This TCR beta chain stems from a study of CD8 T cells in Susac syndrome. Study results and caveats: In Susac syndrome, CD4+ T cell repertoires lacked any clonal expansion.

Sequencing targeted TCR beta in blood CD8+ and CD4+ T cells. The authors negatively isolated CD8+ and CD4+ T cells and FACS-enriched TEMRA cells. The authors reverse transcribed 0.5 to 1 ug RNA with random hexamers. The CDR3 of TCR beta was amplified by immunoSEQ multiplex PCR across 54 Vbeta and 13 Jbeta. TCRdb recomputed calls from the immunoSEQ multiplex PCR reads with MiXCR, one row per CDR3 protein. The data hold 170,000 or so distinct CDR3 sequences, with more than 95% observed a single time. This clonotype was detected only once. Antigen unknown. Germline V gene data show CDR1 as SGDLS and CDR2 as YYNGEE. V lost 2 bases and J lost 0, with 13 bases in between. CDR3 length: 16 amino acids.

The source material was CD4+ T cells from PBMCs. This chain uses TRBV9 with TRBJ2-3, with TRBD1 as a possible D gene (6 bases). The receptor was derived from a human donor with Susac syndrome. The CDR3 sequence is CASSVTGRTSTDTQYF. The CDR3 region has the DNA TGTGCCAGCAGCGTGACAGGTCGAACAAGCACAGATACGCAGTATTTT.